This is a list of T cell receptor beta chains from one sample in a study of tumor-infiltrating lymphocytes in primary liver carcinoma. TCRdb ran MiXCR on the multiplex PCR reads and lists one entry per CDR3 protein. The sample carries under 200,000 distinct CDR3 sequences, around 81% recorded once. Source material: tumor tissue from primary liver carcinoma. These receptors all stem from a man aged 35-49 years with primary liver carcinoma and hepatitis B virus infection. Both conserved end residues are part of each CDR3. Each record gives: V gene, clone size, J gene, D gene, CDR3 protein, CDR3 DNA. The D gene is left open where the match is weak. Rows may omit the clone size; those that give it use once, few, many or a size class.

TRBV11-2	-	TRBJ2-1	-	CASSPTNGVHNEQFF	TGTGCCAGCAGCCCGACTAACGGGGTTCATAATGAGCAGTTCTTC
TRBV6-1	-	TRBJ2-7	TRBD1	CASNEATGQGYEQYF	TGTGCCAGCAATGAAGCTACGGGACAGGGCTACGAGCAGTACTTC
TRBV6-1	once	TRBJ2-7	-	CAIRPGGGGISYEQYF	TGTGCCATCAGACCCGGAGGGGGTGGCATCTCCTACGAGCAGTATTTC
TRBV29-1	-	TRBJ2-2	-	CSVEDLTVAGELFF	TGCAGCGTTGAAGATCTGACCGTGGCCGGGGAGTTGTTTTTT
TRBV11-1	-	TRBJ2-1	-	CPSSELVGKQSF	TGTCCCAGCAGCGAGTTAGTGGGTAAGCAGTCCTTC
TRBV7-9	-	TRBJ1-1	-	CASSIAGENTEAFF	TGTGCCAGCAGCATAGCGGGGGAAAACACTGAAGCTTTCTTT
TRBV5-6	-	TRBJ2-1	-	CACSSNLQGRGYNEKFF	TGTGCCTGCAGCTCGAACCTACAGGGGCGGGGGTACAATGAGAAGTTCTTC
TRBV6-5	-	TRBJ2-6	TRBD2	CASSLSGTSGYSGANVLTF	TGTGCCAGCAGTTTGTCCGGGACTAGCGGGTATTCTGGGGCGAACGTCCTGACTTTC
TRBV29-1	-	TRBJ2-1	TRBD1	CSTEQGVGEQCF	TGCAGCACAGAACAGGGGGTGGGTGAGCAGTGCTTC
TRBV7-9	-	TRBJ2-2	-	CAISIAGIAGQNTGELFF	TGTGCCATCAGCATAGCAGGAATAGCGGGACAGAACACCGGGGAGCTGTTCTTT
TRBV2	many	TRBJ1-4	-	CASSYTEDGLFF	TGTGCCAGCAGTTATACAGAGGACGGACTGTTTTTT
TRBV18	-	TRBJ1-5	-	CASSPRDRNTPNNQPQHF	TGTGCCAGCTCACCAAGAGACAGGAATACTCCCAATAATCAGCCCCAGCATTTT
TRBV5-6	-	TRBJ1-5	-	CASSGVGGKNQPQHF	TGTGCCAGCAGCGGCGTGGGGGGGAAGAATCAGCCCCAGCATTTT
TRBV29-1	medium-sized	TRBJ2-5	-	CSVPQGWTTQYF	TGCAGCGTGCCACAGGGATGGACGACCCAGTACTTC
TRBV7-9	once	TRBJ2-5	TRBD2	CVSSLSTSGSETQYF	TGTGTCAGCAGCTTAAGCACTAGCGGGAGCGAGACCCAGTACTTC
TRBV30	-	TRBJ2-6	-	CALLPGVNVLTF	TGTGCCCTCCTTCCTGGGGTCAACGTCCTGACTTTC
TRBV12-3/TRBV12-4	-	TRBJ2-5	-	CATSIETGGETQYF	TGTGCCACCAGTATCGAGACAGGCGGAGAGACCCAGTACTTC
TRBV11-1	-	TRBJ2-4	TRBD2	CADNFPGTSGSKNIQYF	TGTGCCGACAACTTTCCCGGGACTAGCGGGAGCAAAAACATTCAGTACTTC
TRBV29-1	many	TRBJ2-5	-	CSVTPGQTQYF	TGCAGCGTTACTCCGGGGCAGACCCAGTACTTC
TRBV12-3/TRBV12-4	many	TRBJ2-2	TRBD2	CASGRGTSYRELFF	TGTGCCAGCGGTAGGGGGACTAGTTACCGGGAGCTGTTTTTT
TRBV29-1	once	TRBJ2-1	TRBD1	CSVEVKQGASEQLF	TGCAGCGTTGAAGTGAAGCAGGGGGCGAGTGAGCAGCTCTTC
TRBV6-6	-	TRBJ2-5	TRBD1	CANSIRDRGTQETQYF	TGTGCCAATAGTATCCGGGACAGGGGTACCCAAGAGACCCAGTACTTC
TRBV29-1	-	TRBJ2-1	TRBD1	CRVLGQGTYNVQFF	TGCAGAGTCCTTGGACAGGGGACCTACAATGTGCAGTTCTTC
TRBV6-2/TRBV6-3	-	TRBJ1-4	-	CVSRALVLTNEKLFF	TGTGTCAGCAGAGCGTTGGTTCTGACTAATGAAAAACTGTTTTTT
TRBV12-3/TRBV12-4	-	TRBJ2-3	-	CASSPQLEWPDTQYF	TGTGCCAGCAGTCCGCAGCTGGAGTGGCCAGATACGCAGTATTTT
TRBV30	many	TRBJ2-3	-	CAWSVLGSTDTQYF	TGTGCCTGGAGTGTACTAGGAAGCACAGATACGCAGTATTTT
TRBV5-1	-	TRBJ2-5	-	CASSLGALRQKSQYF	TGCGCCAGCAGCTTGGGAGCCCTCCGCCAAAAGTCCCAGTACTTC
TRBV4-3	-	TRBJ2-1	-	CASIQVTALYNEQSF	TGCGCCAGCATCCAAGTAACAGCACTCTACAATGAGCAGTCCTTC
TRBV7-3	-	TRBJ2-7	-	CASSSTGGDEQYF	TGTGCCAGCAGCTCCACCGGCGGTGACGAGCAGTACTTC
TRBV29-1	-	TRBJ2-1	-	CGVERGDPYNKQFF	TGCGGCGTAGAAAGAGGGGACCCCTACAATAAGCAGTTCTTC
TRBV5-5	-	TRBJ1-1	-	CASSHESGRYTEAFF	TGTGCCAGCAGCCACGAGAGTGGGCGGTACACTGAAGCTTTCTTT